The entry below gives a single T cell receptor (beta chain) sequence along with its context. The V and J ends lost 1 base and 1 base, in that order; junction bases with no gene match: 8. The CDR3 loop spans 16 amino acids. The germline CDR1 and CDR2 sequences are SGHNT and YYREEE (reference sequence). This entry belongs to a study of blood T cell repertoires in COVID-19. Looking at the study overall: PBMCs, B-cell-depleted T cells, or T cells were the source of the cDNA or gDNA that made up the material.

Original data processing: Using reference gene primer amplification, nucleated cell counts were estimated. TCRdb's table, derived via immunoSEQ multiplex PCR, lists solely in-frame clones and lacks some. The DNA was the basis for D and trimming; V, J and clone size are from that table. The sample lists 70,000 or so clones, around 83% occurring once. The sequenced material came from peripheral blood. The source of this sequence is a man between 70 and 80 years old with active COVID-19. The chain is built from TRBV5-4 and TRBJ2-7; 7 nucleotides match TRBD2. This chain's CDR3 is CASSLTPPAGSYEQYF. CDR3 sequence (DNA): TGTGCCAGCAGCTTGACCCCCCCAGCGGGATCCTACGAGCAGTACTTC.